This TCR beta chain was observed in a study of cytomegalovirus exposure and HLA in healthy donors. The study's findings and limits: Whilst most TCR sequences proved rare, a subset of public TCRs occurred across many donors.

This CDR3 is built from 15 residues. Germline lookup yields CDR1 MDHEN and CDR2 SYDVKM. V was clipped by 4 bases and J by 9 bases; unmatched bases: 8. To note about this clone: Its antigen is not identified.

Primers included in the PCR were 60 Vbeta and 13 Jbeta primers. Repertoires were generated with immunoSEQ multiplex PCR, while TCRdb's copy carries only in-frame clones and drops some. The sample lists approximately 140,000 clones; 60% to 80% were seen once. The material sequenced was PBMCs. The chain is built from TRBV28 and TRBJ1-6, with 8 bases lining up with TRBD1. This TCR derives from a woman aged 40 to 50 in good health and CMV-seropositive. For the CDR3, the DNA is TGTGCCAGCAGTTGGGAGGGGACAGGATTTTCACCCCTCCACTTT. It codes for CASSWEGTGFSPLHF. The whole variable domain, filled in from reference TRBV28 and TRBJ1-6, reads DVKVTQSSRYLVKRTGEKVFLECVQDMDHENMFWYRQDPGLGLRLIYFSYDVKMKEKGDIPEGYSVSREKKERFSLILESASTNQTSMYLCASSWEGTGFSPLHFGNGTRLTVT.